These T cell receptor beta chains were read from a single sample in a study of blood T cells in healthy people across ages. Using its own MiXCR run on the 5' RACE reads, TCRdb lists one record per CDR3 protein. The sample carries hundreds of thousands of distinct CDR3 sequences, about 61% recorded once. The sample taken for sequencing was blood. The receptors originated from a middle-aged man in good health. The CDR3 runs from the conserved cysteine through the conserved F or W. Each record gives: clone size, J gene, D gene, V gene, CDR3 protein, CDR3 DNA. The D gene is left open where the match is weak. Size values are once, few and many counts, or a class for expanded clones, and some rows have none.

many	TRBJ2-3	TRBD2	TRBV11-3	CASSYQFGRVDTQYF	TGTGCCAGCAGCTACCAGTTTGGGAGGGTGGATACGCAGTATTTT
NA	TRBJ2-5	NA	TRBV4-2	CASSQIGQGDETQYF	TGTGCCAGCAGCCAAATTGGGCAGGGAGACGAGACCCAGTACTTC
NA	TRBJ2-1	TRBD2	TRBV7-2	CASSLGTSGGLREQFF	TGTGCCAGCAGCTTGGGGACTAGCGGGGGCCTCCGGGAGCAGTTCTTC
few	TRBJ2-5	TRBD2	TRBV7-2	CASRSSGSRGETQYF	TGTGCCAGCAGATCCAGCGGGAGTCGTGGAGAGACCCAGTACTTC
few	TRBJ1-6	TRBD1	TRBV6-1	CASSKRPGQVSRSPLHF	TGTGCCAGCAGTAAAAGACCGGGACAGGTATCGAGATCACCCCTCCACTTT
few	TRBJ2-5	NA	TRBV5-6	CASSGVWGEETQYF	TGTGCCAGCAGTGGGGTATGGGGAGAAGAGACCCAGTACTTC
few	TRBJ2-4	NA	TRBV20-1	CSVDSLAKNIQYF	TGCAGTGTCGATTCGTTAGCCAAAAACATTCAGTACTTC
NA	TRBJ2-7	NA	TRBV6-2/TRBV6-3	CASQQSYYEQYF	TGTGCCAGCCAACAGTCCTACTACGAGCAGTACTTC
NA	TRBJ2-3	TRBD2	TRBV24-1	CATSGTSGNTDTQYF	TGTGCCACCAGCGGGACTAGCGGGAACACAGATACGCAGTATTTT
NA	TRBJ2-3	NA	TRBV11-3	CASSFFADTQYF	TGTGCCAGCAGCTTTTTTGCAGATACGCAGTATTTT
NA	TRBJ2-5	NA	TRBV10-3	CAISDPEGYQETQYF	TGTGCCATCAGTGATCCGGAGGGGTACCAAGAGACCCAGTACTTC
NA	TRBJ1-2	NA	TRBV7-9	CASSGGGMGAEYYGYTF	TGTGCCAGCAGCGGTGGGGGGATGGGGGCAGAGTACTATGGCTACACCTTC
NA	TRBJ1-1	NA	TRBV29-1	CSVDSGPGTEAFF	TGCAGCGTTGACAGCGGACCAGGGACTGAAGCTTTCTTT
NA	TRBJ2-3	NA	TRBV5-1	CARTYDTQYF	TGCGCCAGGACCTATGATACGCAGTATTTT
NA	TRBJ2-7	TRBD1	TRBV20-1	CSATPRTGVYEQYF	TGCAGTGCTACCCCTAGGACAGGGGTCTACGAGCAGTACTTC
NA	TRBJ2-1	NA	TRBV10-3	CAISESRVRDNEQFF	TGTGCCATCAGTGAGTCCAGGGTTCGGGACAATGAGCAGTTCTTC
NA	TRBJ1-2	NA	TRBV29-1	CSVESQGRNYGYTF	TGCAGCGTTGAAAGTCAGGGGAGAAACTATGGCTACACCTTC
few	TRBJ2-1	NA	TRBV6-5	CASSYLAVALSYNEQFF	TGTGCCAGCAGTTATTTGGCTGTAGCGCTATCCTACAATGAGCAGTTCTTC
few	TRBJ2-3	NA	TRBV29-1	CSVMLGSSADTQYF	TGCAGCGTAATGTTGGGGAGTTCGGCAGATACGCAGTATTTT
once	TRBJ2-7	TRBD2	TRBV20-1	CSARDASGSADRYNEQYF	TGCAGTGCTAGAGATGCTAGCGGGAGCGCCGACAGATACAATGAGCAGTACTTC
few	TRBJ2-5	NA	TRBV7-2	CASSLDGTLREQYF	TGTGCCAGCAGCTTAGACGGGACTTTGAGGGAGCAGTACTTC
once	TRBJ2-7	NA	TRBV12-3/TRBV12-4	CASTQDSGDEQYF	TGTGCCAGCACTCAGGACTCCGGGGATGAGCAGTACTTC
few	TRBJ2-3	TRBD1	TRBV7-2	CASSFDRGRADTQYF	TGTGCCAGCAGCTTTGACAGGGGACGGGCAGATACGCAGTATTTT
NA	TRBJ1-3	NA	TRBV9	CASSVEVGRAGNTIYF	TGTGCCAGCAGCGTAGAGGTGGGACGCGCTGGAAACACCATATATTTT
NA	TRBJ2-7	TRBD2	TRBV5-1	CASSLLTSGSSYEQYF	TGCGCCAGCAGCTTACTCACTAGCGGGAGCTCCTACGAGCAGTACTTC
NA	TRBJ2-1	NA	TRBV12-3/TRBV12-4	CASKSRRVGFRTPFNEQFF	TGTGCCAGCAAGAGTCGGCGGGTGGGATTCAGGACCCCATTCAATGAGCAGTTCTTC
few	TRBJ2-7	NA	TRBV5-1	CASSLGQSPYEQYF	TGCGCCAGCAGCTTAGGACAGAGCCCCTACGAGCAGTACTTC
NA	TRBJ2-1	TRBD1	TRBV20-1	CSASDRALYREQFF	TGCAGTGCGTCCGACAGGGCTTTATACAGAGAGCAGTTCTTC
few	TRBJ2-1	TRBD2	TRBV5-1	CASSHGLAEREQFF	TGCGCCAGCAGCCACGGACTAGCGGAGCGGGAGCAGTTCTTC
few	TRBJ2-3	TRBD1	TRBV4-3	CASSPQGAKTDTQYF	TGCGCCAGCAGCCCCCAGGGGGCCAAGACAGATACGCAGTATTTT
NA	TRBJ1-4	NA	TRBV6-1	CASKRPGGGEKLFF	TGTGCCAGCAAGCGTCCGGGGGGCGGTGAAAAACTGTTTTTT